This T cell receptor (beta chain) was sequenced in a study of cytomegalovirus exposure and HLA in healthy donors. About this clone: Its specificity is not known.

Trimming left V 2 bases short and J 2 bases short, with 10 bases between. Germline-derived CDR1 and CDR2 are SGHRS and YFSETQ. The CDR3 covers 14 residues. Study-level points and caveats: Information on immune exposure was restricted to one variable (CMV serostatus).

Healthy bone marrow donors supplied every sample. PCR employed 60 Vbeta and 13 Jbeta primers. In the study's own analysis: Later work found around 80 million unique TCR beta chains, with approximately 12 million shared. Libraries were prepared by immunoSEQ multiplex PCR; TCRdb keeps only in-frame clonotypes and omits some of them. The V and J calls and the clone size are those of that table, but D and trimming were determined from the DNA. In the table there are approximately 90,000 clones, 85% of which are singletons. The clonotype comes from a man between 40 and 49 years old in good health and CMV-seropositive. The chain has TRBV5-1 and TRBJ2-5; D perhaps matches TRBD1 (6 bases). Source material: PBMCs. The CDR3 is CASSFTGLQETQYF. The CDR3 bases are TGCGCCAGCAGCTTTACAGGGCTACAAGAGACCCAGTACTTC.